This T cell receptor (beta chain) is drawn from a study of beta chain features in type 1 diabetes. Since all of the isolated RNA was reverse transcribed, expressed TCRB transcripts were what got sequenced. Regulatory, naive and central memory T cell samples averaged around 3.6 million reads. Using immunoSEQ multiplex PCR, the repertoire was profiled, and TCRdb retains in-frame clones only, with some absent. The data show 100,000 to 150,000 clones, around 16% seen once. Many counts were recorded for this clone. Its target is not known. Findings and limits, study-wide: cDNA sequencing could over-represent cells with high TCR expression. TCRB CDR3s from Type 1 diabetes patients were moderately but significantly shorter in all four CD4+ subsets.

This CDR3 has 13 residues. The germline CDR1 and CDR2 sequences are SEHNR and FQNEAQ (reference sequence). With V trimmed by 4 bases and J by 7 bases, 6 bases remained unmatched. The rearrangement uses TRBV7-9 and TRBJ1-2, with 7 bases matching TRBD1. Sequenced sample: central memory CD4+ T cells from blood. The source of this sequence is a man between 18 and 35 years old with type 1 diabetes. Here the CDR3 DNA reads TGTGCCAGCAGCTCCCGACAGGGCTCTGGCTACACCTTC. Translating it yields CASSSRQGSGYTF. Full variable domain (remainder filled in from reference TRBV7-9 and TRBJ1-2): DTGVSQNPRHKITKRGQNVTFRCDPISEHNRLYWYRQTLGQGPEFLTYFQNEAQLEKSRLLSDRFSAERPKGSFSTLEIQRTEQGDSAMYLCASSSRQGSGYTFGSGTRLTVV.